Detailed here is one TCR beta chain. This clone was seen only once. Its antigen remains undetermined. Qualities for individual bases were not recorded, and no much larger clone is one base off. Reading the germline V gene gives CDR1 MNHEY and CDR2 SVGAGI. From the cysteine up to the phenylalanine, the CDR3 has a length of 14 residues. The CDR3 DNA has 42 bases and is translated from base 1. At the junction V is shortened by 6 bases and J by 15 bases; bases outside the gene matches: 17. In total, roughly 670 healthy bone marrow donors made up the cohort. Cohort members were all nominally healthy when sampled, although unrecorded immune exposures were likely present. The donor tested CMV seronegative and was one of the 352 seronegative cohort members. A peripheral blood sample was provided by each donor, and peripheral blood mononuclear cells were used for TCR beta sequencing. The Qiagen DNeasy Blood Extraction Kit was used to extract genomic DNA from the blood cell samples.

The sample belongs to a study of cytomegalovirus exposure and HLA in healthy donors (dated by TCRdb to the late 2010s). Concerning the study at large: In an earlier analysis of some 550 of the donors, 276 Gb of sequence data and 100 million or so unique TCR beta sequences from about 179 million T cells were reported. The number of typed donors differed by locus: about 629-630 for A, B, C, DRB1 and DQB1; 522 for DQA1; some 610 for DPA1; and around 490 for DPB1. Every repertoire in the discovery cohort had been generated on one and the same sequencing platform. Among roughly 370 genotyped donors of the cohort, an average of about 240,000 unique TCR beta nucleotide sequences were sequenced per donor, around 20% of them non-productive. Donor age, sex, ethnicity and CMV serostatus were compiled alongside the repertoire data. High-throughput TCR immunosequencing, statistical association of individual TCRs with disease status, and machine learning were combined to predict cytomegalovirus infection status. The study aimed to test whether signatures of past pathogen exposure could be identified by cataloging public T cell receptors. Because of strong linkage in the cohort, 5 or 6 DR-DQ haplotypes were treated as single units for association and clustering. HLA typing covered class I and class II loci at four-digit resolution. An early release that covered about 600 HLA-typed donors contained approximately 290 gigabases of sequencing data and about 93 million unique TCR sequences. In a later genetic analysis, genome-wide SNP genotypes for about three fifths of the 666 donors were used, and that subset was treated as a discovery cohort. The study used immunosequencing to profile the T cell repertoires of about 670 subjects and linked those repertoires to cytomegalovirus serostatus. An earlier analysis of 587 of the donors used high-throughput TCR beta sequencing to judge whether each TCR beta V gene segment behaved as functional or pseudogenic. Along with the roughly 700-subject first cohort, a separate validation cohort of more than 90 different subjects was used. Of the roughly 400 genotyped donors, approximately 83% fell in the genetic ancestry cluster associated with self-reported Caucasian donors. A later analysis re-examined previously published TCR beta repertoires from just over 650 donors and added high-resolution HLA genotyping to investigate patterns of TCR occurrence. Rather than drawing on any new phenotypic data, the later analysis identified candidate immune exposures from TCR beta sequences and the way those sequences occurred across donors. Beyond this particular receptor, the publication reports: Most TCR sequences were seen in very few donors, while some public TCRs were found in many individuals. The presence/absence analyses assumed that sequencing depth was roughly uniform across donors, and that assumption may not be true. The authors suggested that the approach could potentially be extended to other disease states and immunological phenotypes. When HLA alleles, especially DR and DQ, strongly co-occurred, attributing TCR associations to individual alleles was difficult. A further reported finding was that TCR beta sequences accurately predicted the HLA-A and HLA-B alleles for most subjects in the first cohort. A later genetic analysis reported fewer N-insertions in productive TCRs among donors in an Asian-associated ancestry cluster than the roughly 700-donor mean. Broadly in line with IMGT annotations, most TCR beta V segments showed up in productive rearrangements about 87% or about 30% of the time in an earlier analysis of a few hundred of the donors. According to a later analysis, most CMV-associated TCR beta chains appeared to be HLA-restricted, and the HLA associations seemed to be driven largely by CMV exposure. Linkage disequilibrium might explain the correlated functional status among segregating V segments, but an unknown experimental factor could not be ruled out. A later genetic analysis associated a missense DCLRE1C variant with V-gene and J-gene trimming of TCR beta chains, and an independent cohort replicated the association. Because the 87-base-pair reads could not distinguish some IMGT-functional V segments, including TRBV6-2 and TRBV6-3, those segments were excluded. In vitro tests confirmed that a few of the cytomegalovirus-associated TCR beta chains recognize cytomegalovirus antigens. In this cohort, only TCR beta chains were sequenced, and detectable features were limited by the absence of alpha or paired-chain data. The classifier was reported to diagnose cytomegalovirus status with high specificity and sensitivity in both the original and validation cohorts. CMV serostatus was the only immune exposure information available for the cohort. A later analysis reported that several top co-occurrence clusters appeared linked to parvovirus B19, influenza, CMV and Epstein-Barr virus. According to a later analysis, TCR association rates differed among HLA loci, with DRB1 alleles showing the most associated TCRs and HLA-C alleles showing the fewest. HLA typing was unavailable for some donors at each locus, so association tests used only the typed subset. Because counts were too low, 15 or so rarely observed V segments, including chromosome 9 orphons, were excluded from the earlier analysis of several hundred of the donors. The study listed over 150 TCR beta chains as associated with cytomegalovirus. In a later analysis, HLA-associated TCR beta chains were found to be more clonally expanded and to have lower generation probabilities than equally common non-associated chains. A later analysis associated 15,000 or so TCR beta sequences with specific HLA alleles at a false discovery rate of 0.05. A group of highly shared sequence variants was considered likely to be a technical artifact of the sequencing pipeline.

Library prep was done by the immunoSEQ multiplex PCR assay. For the multiplex PCR, a mixture combining 60 forward primers for TCR Vbeta segments and 13 reverse primers for TCR Jbeta segments was used. Amplification of the CDR3 region of rearranged TCR beta genes was performed with a multiplex PCR assay on genomic DNA. Amplified TCR beta libraries were sequenced as 87-base-pair reads on the Illumina HiSeq System. The authors' analysis ran thus. A later analysis tallied some 79 million unique TCR beta chains across the 610 or so repertoires, and some 10 million of those chains were shared by two or more donors. Raw reads were error-corrected and collapsed into unique sequences by a nearest-neighbor algorithm in which closely related sequences were merged to remove PCR and sequencing errors. V, D and J gene segments were assigned by aligning CDR3 sequences to IMGT reference sequences. For a sequence to be retained, at least a six-nucleotide match to both a V gene segment and a J gene segment was required. A rearrangement counted as productive if the CDR3 had no stop codons and remained in frame with V and J, and every other rearrangement counted as non-productive. Following IMGT convention, CDR3 was defined as the stretch from the second conserved V-encoded cysteine to the conserved J-encoded phenylalanine. The earlier analysis of roughly 590 of the donors excluded sequences that lacked an unambiguous match to a single V gene segment. An earlier analysis of a few hundred of the donors called V segments functional above 56.7% productive rearrangements and segregating when the between-donor standard deviation exceeded 5%. A statistical classification framework was built for diagnosing cytomegalovirus status from the catalog of TCR beta chain sequences. V and J gene assignment, in a later analysis, came from comparing TCR nucleotide sequences with IMGT/GENE-DB human TR gene sequences. A later analysis assigned CDR3 sequences and most-parsimonious VDJ recombination scenarios with the TCRdist pipeline. In a later analysis, each TCR beta chain was defined by its CDR3 amino acid sequence together with its V-gene family, and reads without a unique V-gene family were excluded. In a later analysis, 500 to 650 highly shared, low-generation-probability nucleotide sequences were removed to address suspected cross-contamination and a sequencing artifact. In a later analysis, a clonal expansion index for each public chain was calculated from normalized within-repertoire ranks of inferred template counts. In a later analysis, generation probabilities were computed using a VDJ recombination model fitted to out-of-frame rearrangements, and the results were checked against IGoR. In a later analysis, TCR-TCR, TCR-HLA and TCR-CMV co-occurrence was scored with hypergeometric tests, and a repertoire-size bias correction was applied to TCR pairs. False discovery rates were estimated in a later analysis by permuting HLA or CMV assignments 20 times. In a later analysis, co-occurring TCRs were grouped with DBSCAN, and TCRdist sequence similarity was added when clustering was performed within HLA-allele-positive subsets. Repertoires with fewer than 30,000 or more than 120,000 public chains, plus five repertoires with anomalous nucleotide sharing, were excluded from co-occurrence clustering. Drawn from immuneACCESS, this table holds only the in-frame rearrangements with V and J called that TCRdb kept. Clones are partly lost; checked studies trace under half to an unresolved V gene and leave the rest unexplained. V, J and clone size derive from that table, while D and trimming were established from the DNA sequence. Here the sample has over 100,000 clones; around four fifths occur a single time. The ten largest clones take up 2.5% to 3% of the sample.

The rearranged segments are TRBV6-5 and TRBJ2-4; TRBD2 lines up with 7 middle nucleotides. The sequencing input was PBMCs. The clonotype originates from a man aged 35-49 years in good health and CMV-seronegative. The CDR3: CASSPGGSKQPRYF. The sequence in DNA is TGTGCCAGCAGCCCCGGGGGGTCGAAACAACCCCGGTACTTC.